Each of the 12 T cell receptor beta chains below was sequenced from the same sample in a study of technical replicates of blood from a handful of donors. Clones were read by immunoSEQ multiplex PCR, and TCRdb kept only the in-frame ones, dropping some. Here the sample spans tens of thousands of clones, under 99% being singletons. The material sequenced was T cells isolated from PBMCs. The source of these receptors is a human donor in good health.

V usage is TRBV27 and J usage is TRBJ1-5, with 11 positions matching TRBD1. With V trimmed by 10 bases and J by 6 bases, 5 bases remained unmatched. This CDR3 is 13 amino acids long. Germline V gives CDR1 MNHEY, CDR2 SMNVEV (reference sequence). This CDR3 is CATGQGAIQPQHF. The CDR3 region has the DNA TGTGCCACTGGACAGGGGGCCATTCAGCCCCAGCATTTT.

The CDR3 sequence: CASSLDRDPLYQETQYF. The CDR3 DNA reads as TGTGCCAGCAGTTTAGACAGGGATCCCCTGTACCAAGAGACCCAGTACTTC. This chain links TRBV28 with TRBJ2-5; 7 nucleotides agree with TRBD1. The ends lost 2 bases at V and 0 bases at J; junction bases unmatched: 9. Germline V gene lookup returns CDR1 MDHEN and CDR2 SYDVKM. The length of the CDR3 is 17 residues.

The rearrangement links TRBV7-9 to TRBJ1-1; D might be TRBD1 (6 bases). The CDR3 extends over 13 amino acids. V dropped 2 bases and J dropped 3 bases, with 7 bases sitting between them. Germline CDR1 is SEHNR and CDR2 is FQNEAQ (reference sequence). The CDR3 DNA follows: TGTGCCAGCAGCTTACAGGGGTACACTGAAGCTTTCTTT. Amino acid sequence: CASSLQGYTEAFF.

The chain employs TRBV5-5 and TRBJ2-7; 9 bases match TRBD1. V lost 3 bases, J lost 0 bases, and 7 bases stayed unmatched. Germline-derived CDR1 and CDR2 are SGHKS and YYEKEE (reference sequence). The CDR3 consists of 16 residues. The CDR3: CASSSYSGQGSYEQYF. The CDR3, as DNA: TGTGCCAGCAGCTCGTACTCGGGACAGGGCTCCTACGAGCAGTACTTC.

The chain joins TRBV4-1 to TRBJ2-5, with no clear D. This CDR3 is 11 amino acids long. Trimming pared 7 bases from V and 4 bases from J, leaving 7 bases between. Per the germline V gene, CDR1 is MGHRA and CDR2 is YSYEKL. The CDR3 region is CASTLGETQYF. In DNA, the CDR3 is TGCGCCAGCACCCTCGGAGAGACCCAGTACTTC.

This chain joins TRBV7-2 and TRBJ2-7; D not resolved. The V gene lost 1 base and the J gene lost 4 bases, with 8 bases spanning the gap. This CDR3 is built from 13 residues. Germline values: CDR1 SGHTA, CDR2 FQGNSA. CDR3 protein: CASSLVLSYEQYF. In DNA form, the CDR3 reads TGTGCCAGCAGCTTAGTTCTTTCTTACGAGCAGTACTTC.

The chain joins TRBV7-6 to TRBJ1-1, with a tentative D call TRBD1 (5 bases). This CDR3 is built from 14 residues. CDR1 and CDR2 (germline): SGHVS, FNYEAQ. Trimming shortened V by 7 bases and J by 0 bases, and 12 bases separated the two germline ends. CDR3 sequence: CASTLLDMNTEAFF. In DNA form, the CDR3 reads TGTGCCAGCACCCTCCTGGACATGAACACTGAAGCTTTCTTT.

The chain combines TRBV6-5 with TRBJ1-2, with no clear D. The CDR3 consists of 13 residues. The V and J ends lost 2 bases and 3 bases respectively, with 7 bases between them. The germline V gene has CDR1 MNHEY and CDR2 SVGAGI. The CDR3 loop is CASSYTPDYGYTF. CDR3 DNA sequence: TGTGCCAGCAGTTACACCCCGGACTATGGCTACACCTTC.

This chain connects TRBV7-3 to TRBJ2-3; the match to TRBD2 covers 11 bases. V shed 4 bases and J 5 bases; nucleotides not matched to a gene: 5. Germline V gene lookup returns CDR1 SGHTA and CDR2 FQGTGA. CDR3 size: 15 residues. DNA of the CDR3: TGTGCCAGCAGCTCGACTAGCGGGAAGGGAGATACGCAGTATTTT. Translated: CASSSTSGKGDTQYF.

This sequence joins TRBV9 and TRBJ2-1, with D possibly matching TRBD2 (5 bases). Germline-derived CDR1 and CDR2 are SGDLS and YYNGEE. V lost 7 bases, J lost 0 bases, and 11 bases lay in between. This CDR3 is built from 14 residues. The CDR3 DNA follows: TGTGCCAGCTCGATAGCGACCTCCTACAATGAGCAGTTCTTC. This encodes CASSIATSYNEQFF.

The V call is TRBV5-1, the J call TRBJ1-4; D remains unclear. The CDR3 totals 13 residues. Germline assignment: CDR1 SGHRS and CDR2 YFSETQ. V was cut by 2 bases and J by 7 bases, with 9 bases left in between. CDR3 residues: CASSFDIGEKLFF. The DNA of the CDR3 is TGCGCCAGCAGCTTCGACATCGGTGAAAAACTGTTTTTT.

The chain couples TRBV19 to TRBJ1-1, with a possible D match to TRBD1 (6 bases). CDR3 length equals 13 residues. Germline V gene data show CDR1 as LNHDA and CDR2 as SQIVND (reference sequence). The V and J ends lost 4 bases and 4 bases respectively, with 10 bases between them. The DNA of the CDR3 is TGTGCCAGTAGTACGGACAGTGTCACTGAAGCTTTCTTT. As protein: CASSTDSVTEAFF.